This T cell receptor (beta chain) is drawn from a study of graft-versus-host responses after intestinal transplantation. Study overall: Each patient got anti-thymocyte globulin induction, then tacrolimus and steroids for around three years. Study-wide findings and caveats: Some patients had graft-donor T cell macrochimerism, and their allografts showed high graft-versus-host to host-versus-graft clonal ratios. Recipient-marrow GvH clones were detected, some having first appeared in ileum or blood.

Libraries were prepared by immunoSEQ multiplex PCR; TCRdb keeps only in-frame clonotypes and omits some of them. The table includes around 88,000 clones, roughly 80% detected once. Trimming left V 5 bases short and J 0 bases short, with 11 bases between. The CDR3 spans 15 residues. Germline CDR1 reads MNHEY; CDR2 reads SMNVEV (reference sequence). Details on this clone: No antigen is known for it.

The V and J genes are TRBV27 and TRBJ1-5; D call uncertain. The TCR originated in a human donor who received an intestinal transplant. The sequencing here drew on unstimulated CD8+ T cells sorted from spleen or lymph node cells, taken before intestinal transplant. The CDR3 nucleotides read TGTGCCAGCAGTCCCTCCATCGATAGCAATCAGCCCCAGCATTTT. The encoded protein is CASSPSIDSNQPQHF.